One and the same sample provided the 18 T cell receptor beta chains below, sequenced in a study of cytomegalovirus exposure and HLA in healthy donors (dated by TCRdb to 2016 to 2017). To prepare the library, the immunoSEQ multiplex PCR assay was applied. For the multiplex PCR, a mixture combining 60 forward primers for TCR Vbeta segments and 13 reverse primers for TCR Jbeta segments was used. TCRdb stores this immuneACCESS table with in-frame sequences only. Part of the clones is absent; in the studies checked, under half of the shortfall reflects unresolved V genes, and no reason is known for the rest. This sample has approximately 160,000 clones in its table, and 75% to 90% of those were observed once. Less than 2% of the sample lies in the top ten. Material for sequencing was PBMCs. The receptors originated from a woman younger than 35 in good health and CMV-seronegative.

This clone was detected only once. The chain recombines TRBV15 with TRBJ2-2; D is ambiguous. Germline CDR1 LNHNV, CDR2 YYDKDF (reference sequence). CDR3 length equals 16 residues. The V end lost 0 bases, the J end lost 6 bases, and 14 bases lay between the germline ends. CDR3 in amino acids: CATSRDVAPKSGELFF. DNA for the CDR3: TGTGCCACCAGCAGAGATGTGGCACCCAAGTCCGGGGAGCTGTTTTTT.

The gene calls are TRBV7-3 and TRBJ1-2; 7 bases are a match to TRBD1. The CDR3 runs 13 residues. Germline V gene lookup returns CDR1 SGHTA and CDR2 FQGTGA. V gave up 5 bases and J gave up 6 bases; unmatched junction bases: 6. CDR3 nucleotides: TGTGCCAGCAGCCTCGGGACAGATCATGGCTACACCTTC. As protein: CASSLGTDHGYTF. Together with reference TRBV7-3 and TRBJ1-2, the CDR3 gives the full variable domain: GAGVSQTPSNKVTEKGKYVELRCDPISGHTALYWYRQSLGQGPEFLIYFQGTGAADDSGLPNDRFFAVRPEGSVSTLKIQRTERGDSAVYLCASSLGTDHGYTFGSGTRLTVV.

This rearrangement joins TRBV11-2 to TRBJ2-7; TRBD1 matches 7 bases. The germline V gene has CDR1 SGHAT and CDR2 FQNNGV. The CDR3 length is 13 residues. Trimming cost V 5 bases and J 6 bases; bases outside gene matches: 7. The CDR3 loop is CASSPTGYGEQYF. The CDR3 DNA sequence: TGTGCCAGCAGCCCGACAGGGTACGGCGAGCAGTACTTC.

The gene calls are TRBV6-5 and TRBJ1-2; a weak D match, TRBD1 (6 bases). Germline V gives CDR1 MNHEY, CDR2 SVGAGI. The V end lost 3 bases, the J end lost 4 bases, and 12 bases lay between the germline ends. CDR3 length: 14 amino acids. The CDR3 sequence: CASSYGGRIYGYTF. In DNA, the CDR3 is TGTGCCAGCAGTTATGGGGGCAGAATCTATGGCTACACCTTC.

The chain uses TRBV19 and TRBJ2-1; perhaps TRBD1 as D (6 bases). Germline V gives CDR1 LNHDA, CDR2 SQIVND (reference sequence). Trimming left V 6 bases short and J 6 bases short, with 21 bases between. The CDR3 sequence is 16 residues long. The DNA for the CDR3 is TGTGCCAGTAGAGGGGTTGGACAGCCCGTACTCAATGAGCAGTTCTTC. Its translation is CASRGVGQPVLNEQFF.

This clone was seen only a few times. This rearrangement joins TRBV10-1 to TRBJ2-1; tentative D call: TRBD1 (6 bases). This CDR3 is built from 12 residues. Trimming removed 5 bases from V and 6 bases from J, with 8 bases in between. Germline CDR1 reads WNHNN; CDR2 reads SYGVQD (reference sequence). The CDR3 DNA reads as TGCGCCAGCAGTTTGGACAGCAATGAGCAGTTCTTC. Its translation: CASSLDSNEQFF.

Here the CDR3 DNA reads TGTGCCAGCAGTTCTACAACAGGGGGCAGGGAACAGCCCCAGCATTTT. Residues: CASSSTTGGREQPQHF. The V gene is TRBV27, the J gene TRBJ1-5, with 9 positions matching TRBD1. V was clipped by 4 bases and J by 7 bases; unmatched bases: 11. This CDR3 comprises 16 residues. From germline, CDR1 is MNHEY and CDR2 SMNVEV (reference sequence).

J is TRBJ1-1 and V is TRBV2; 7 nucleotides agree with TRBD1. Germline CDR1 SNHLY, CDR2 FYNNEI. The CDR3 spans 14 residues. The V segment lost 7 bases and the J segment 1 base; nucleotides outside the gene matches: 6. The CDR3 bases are TGTGCCAGCAACAGGGGACATAAGAACACTGAAGCTTTCTTT. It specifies CASNRGHKNTEAFF.

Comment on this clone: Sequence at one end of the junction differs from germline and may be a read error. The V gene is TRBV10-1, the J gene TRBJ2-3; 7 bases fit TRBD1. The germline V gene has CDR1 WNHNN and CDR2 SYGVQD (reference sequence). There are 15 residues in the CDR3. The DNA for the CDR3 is TGCGCCAGCAGTGAGGGGACAGCTAACACAGATACGCGGTATTTT. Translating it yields CASSEGTANTDTRYF.

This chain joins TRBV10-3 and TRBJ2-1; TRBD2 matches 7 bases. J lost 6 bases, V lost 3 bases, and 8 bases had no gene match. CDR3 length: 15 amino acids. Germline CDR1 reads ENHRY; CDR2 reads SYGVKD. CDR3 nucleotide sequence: TGTGCCATCAGTGACCCACCGGGAGGAGGCAATGAGCAGTTCTTC. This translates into CAISDPPGGGNEQFF.

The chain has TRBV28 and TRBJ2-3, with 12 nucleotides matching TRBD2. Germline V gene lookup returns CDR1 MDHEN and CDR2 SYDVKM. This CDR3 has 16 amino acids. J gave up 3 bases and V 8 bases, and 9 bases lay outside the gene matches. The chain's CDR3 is CASCWTSGDRTDTQYF. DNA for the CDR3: TGTGCCAGCTGCTGGACTAGCGGGGACAGAACAGATACGCAGTATTTT.

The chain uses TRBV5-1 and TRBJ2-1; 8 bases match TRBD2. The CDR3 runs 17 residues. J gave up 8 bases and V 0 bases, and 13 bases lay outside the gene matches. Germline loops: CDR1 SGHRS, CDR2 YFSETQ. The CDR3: CASSLGAWAGGFDEQFF. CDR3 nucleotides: TGCGCCAGCAGCTTGGGGGCGTGGGCGGGGGGTTTCGATGAGCAGTTCTTC.

The CDR3, as DNA: TGTGCCAGCAGTCCAGGTACCTACGAGCAGTACTTC. Translating it yields CASSPGTYEQYF. The chain couples TRBV27 to TRBJ2-7; D is unclear. Germline CDR1 and CDR2: MNHEY and SMNVEV (reference sequence). The CDR3 is 12 amino acids. The ends were cut back, 5 bases at V and 2 bases at J, with 7 bases in the middle.

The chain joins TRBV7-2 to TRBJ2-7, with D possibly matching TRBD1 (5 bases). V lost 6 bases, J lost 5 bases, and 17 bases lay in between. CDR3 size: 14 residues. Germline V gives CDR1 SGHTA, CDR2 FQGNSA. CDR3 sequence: CASRPWQGNHEQYF. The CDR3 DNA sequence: TGTGCCAGCAGACCGTGGCAGGGTAACCACGAGCAGTACTTC.

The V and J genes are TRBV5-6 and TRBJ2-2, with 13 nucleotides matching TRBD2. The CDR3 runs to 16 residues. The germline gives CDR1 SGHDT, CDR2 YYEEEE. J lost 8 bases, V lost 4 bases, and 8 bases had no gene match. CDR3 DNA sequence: TGTGCCAGCAGCCACGGGACTAGCGGGATAGGGGGGGAGCTGTTTTTT. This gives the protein CASSHGTSGIGGELFF.

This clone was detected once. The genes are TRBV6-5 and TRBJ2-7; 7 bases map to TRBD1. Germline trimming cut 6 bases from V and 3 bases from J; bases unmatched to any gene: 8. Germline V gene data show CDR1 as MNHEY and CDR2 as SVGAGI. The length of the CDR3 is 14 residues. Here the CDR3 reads CASRPGQANYEQYF. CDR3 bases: TGTGCCAGCAGACCCGGACAGGCGAACTACGAGCAGTACTTC.

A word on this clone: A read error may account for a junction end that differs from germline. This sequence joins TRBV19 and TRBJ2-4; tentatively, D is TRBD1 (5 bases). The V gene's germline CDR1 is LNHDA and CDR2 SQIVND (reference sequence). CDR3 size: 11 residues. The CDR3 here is CASSIQGRTFF. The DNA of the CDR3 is TGTGCCAGTAGTATCCAGGGCAGAACCTTCTTC.

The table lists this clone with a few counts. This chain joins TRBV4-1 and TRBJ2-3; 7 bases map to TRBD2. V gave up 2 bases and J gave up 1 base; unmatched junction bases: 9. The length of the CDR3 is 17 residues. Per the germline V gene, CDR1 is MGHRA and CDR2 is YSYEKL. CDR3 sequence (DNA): TGCGCCAGCAGCCAATACACCTTAGCGGGTCGCACAGATACGCAGTATTTT. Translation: CASSQYTLAGRTDTQYF.